What follows is one T cell receptor (beta chain) and its context. At least ten counts were recorded for this clonotype. Its antigen remains unidentified. No much larger clonotype is one base removed from it; base qualities were not supplied. This sample stems from a study of Graves' ophthalmopathy and Graves' hyperthyroidism (dated by TCRdb to 2016 to 2019). With regard to the full study: Peripheral blood samples were taken at the time of initial diagnosis, before any treatment was given. To tell Graves' ophthalmopathy apart from Graves' hyperthyroidism, and to predict which patients would progress to ophthalmopathy, the study relied on TCR beta repertoire signatures. In total, 135 blood samples were TCR-sequenced: fewer than 50 ophthalmopathy, 80 or so hyperthyroidism and some 17 hyperthyroidism-to-ophthalmopathy patients. A discovery set of 90 to 100 patients (under 45 ophthalmopathy, under 65 stable hyperthyroidism) was enrolled to explore V-J signatures distinguishing ophthalmopathy from hyperthyroidism. The independent validation cohort included about 19 hyperthyroidism patients plus 17 patients who later progressed from hyperthyroidism to ophthalmopathy. In about 6 hyperthyroidism patients, the T-cell repertoire of thyroid tissue was compared with the T-cell repertoire of blood. After sampling, hyperthyroidism patients received methimazole starting at 30 mg daily, and ophthalmopathy patients received high-dose intravenous methylprednisolone. The approximately 98 discovery patients were randomly divided into training and test sets at a 7:3 ratio. Here is what the overall study found, with its caveats: In validation, the model predicted ophthalmopathy progression with about 71% sensitivity and around 72% specificity; roughly eleven predicted patients were CT-confirmed with GO in a median of about 7.1 months. Ophthalmopathy was separated from stable hyperthyroidism by the 13-signature model with around 88% sensitivity and roughly 83% specificity in cross-validation and with 80%/75% in the test set. Sample size was not statistically predetermined, and group allocation was not concealed from the investigators. Most of the expanded thyroid clonotypes with a frequency above 0.001 were also detected in blood, and it was suggested that the thyroid immune response may be reflected by blood repertoires.

For repertoire sequencing, TCR beta CDR3 regions were amplified from RNA transcripts. HTBI primers and the Qiagen OneStep RT-PCR kit were used in a first-round RT-PCR, which was followed by a second-round multiplex PCR, size selection and purification. Libraries were sequenced on an Illumina HiSeq2000 using paired-end 100 bp reads. On the authors' methods: SOAPnuke was used for read processing, and reads with adapters, uncalled bases, a mean Phred below 15, or no exact constant-primer or identifier match were discarded. COPE v1.2.5 was used to merge high-quality paired reads. Each unique nucleotide sequence was treated as a clonotype, and MiTCR v1.1 was used to align the clonotypes to the IMGT TRB V, D and J references. The analysis was limited to V-J combinations with a frequency above 0.0001, which together covered just over 98% of the repertoires. For each V-J combination, a TCR clonal expansion and chaos score was defined as the ratio of F50 clonal expansion to chaos observed in the TCRdist matrix. Welch's t-statistics and random forest were used to reduce features to about a dozen V-J combinations, which were fed into a naive Bayes classifier. Thyroid-blood repertoire similarity was quantified with the Morisita-Horn index. TCRdb reprocessing: public reads trimmed at Q25 with fastp, clones called with MiXCR, in-frame beta chains kept. Each entry is one CDR3 protein sequence, shown with its most common DNA and genes. The V and J calls, along with clone size, are taken from TCRdb and not from the paper's own processing. The sample data list some 410,000 distinct CDR3 sequences, and around 20% of these were observed just once. Clones ranked in the top ten supply approximately 3.2% of the sample.

Hyperthyroidism was considered stable if no progression to ophthalmopathy occurred within 18 months of follow-up. Hyperthyroidism patients were newly diagnosed, with disease duration under 2 months, and aged 18 to 65 years. Patients with other autoimmune diseases, uncontrolled infections, pregnancy or lactation were excluded. Diagnosis relied on clinical symptoms, serum thyroxine, TRAb, thyroid ultrasound and orbital computed tomography. Using Ficoll-Paque density gradient centrifugation, PBMCs were isolated from approximately 11 ml of fresh peripheral blood. Trizol reagent was used to extract the total RNA, and its quality was then checked on an Agilent 2100 Bioanalyzer. CDR1 and CDR2 are read off the germline V gene (reference sequence) as GTSNPN and SVGIG. Relative to germline, V is 0 bases shorter and J is 15 bases shorter, with 15 bases between their ends. From the cysteine up to the phenylalanine, the CDR3 has a length of 13 residues. CDR3 DNA only is kept here, 39 bases in frame from base 1.

The source of this sequence is a woman aged 18-30 years with stable Graves' hyperthyroidism. Donor details come from another sample of the same person, matched by shared clones. Here the chain combines TRBV30 and TRBJ1-6, and the D gene may be TRBD1, 5 bases matching. The sequenced sample was peripheral blood. The CDR3 loop reads CAWSVQEGLLLHF. The sequenced DNA is TGTGCCTGGAGTGTACAGGAGGGGCTTCTCCTCCACTTT.